The clone carrying this T cell receptor beta chain was counted at least ten times. What it recognizes is unknown. This sample was taken from a study of T cell repertoires in cytomegalovirus infection. Study-level background: Both CMV infection and a matching HLA type were indicated by public TCR beta signatures. The study, taken as a whole, reports: Of the TCR beta families, the public ones yielded a cumulative frequency that identified carriers of CMV plus the relevant HLA. It was HLA-C-restricted CMV-specific TCR beta clonotypes that dominated the response ex vivo.

From the reads, TCRdb called clonotypes with MiXCR, one entry per CDR3 protein. The repertoire holds some 600,000 distinct CDR3 sequences, with 24% as singletons. The CDR3 length is 14 residues. CDR1 is MNHEY and CDR2 is SVGEGT in the germline V gene. The V and J ends lost 6 bases and 3 bases respectively, with 15 bases between them. The rearrangement links TRBV6-2 or TRBV6-3 to TRBJ2-7; TRBD1 might be the D (6 bases). This TCR derives from a human donor in good health (CMV status not recorded). Some clones in this sample may be carry-over from other donors' samples. Sequences were obtained from CD8+ T cells from PBMCs. CDR3 DNA: TGTGCCAGCAGCCCCCCCAACAGGGACTACGAGCAGTACGTC. It codes for CASSPPNRDYEQYV.